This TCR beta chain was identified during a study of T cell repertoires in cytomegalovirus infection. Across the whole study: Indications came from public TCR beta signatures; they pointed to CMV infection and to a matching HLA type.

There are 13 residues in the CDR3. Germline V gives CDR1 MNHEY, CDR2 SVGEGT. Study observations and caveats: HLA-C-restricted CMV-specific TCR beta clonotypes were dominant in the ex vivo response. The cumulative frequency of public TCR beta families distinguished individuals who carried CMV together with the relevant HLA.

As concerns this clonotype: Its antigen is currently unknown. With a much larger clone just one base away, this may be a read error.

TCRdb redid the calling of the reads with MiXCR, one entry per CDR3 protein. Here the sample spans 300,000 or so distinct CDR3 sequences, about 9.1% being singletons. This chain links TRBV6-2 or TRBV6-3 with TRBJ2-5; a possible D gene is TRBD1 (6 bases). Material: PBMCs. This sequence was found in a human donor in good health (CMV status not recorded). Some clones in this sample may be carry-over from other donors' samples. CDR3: CASSHPGQGTQYF. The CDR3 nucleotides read TGTGCCAGCAGTCACCCGGGACAAGGGACCCAGTACTTC.